The 9 T cell receptor beta chains given below trace back to one sample, sequenced in a study of cytomegalovirus exposure and HLA in healthy donors. Profiled with immunoSEQ multiplex PCR; TCRdb holds only in-frame clones, not every one. Found here are around 350,000 clones, 70% to 90% of them singletons; the top ten hold under 0.9%. Sequencing was done on a sample of PBMCs. The source of these receptors is a woman aged 18-29 years in good health and CMV-seronegative.

This clone is a singleton in its sample. The chain carries TRBV29-1 and TRBJ1-1; 10 nucleotides align to TRBD1. The CDR3 loop spans 15 amino acids. The V gene end was trimmed by 2 bases and the J gene end by 1 base; junction bases not matched to a gene: 4. CDR1 is SQVTM and CDR2 is ANQGSEA in the germline V gene. The DNA of the CDR3 is TGCAGCGTTGAAACTAGACAGGGGGCGAACACTGAAGCTTTCTTT. Amino acid sequence: CSVETRQGANTEAFF. Combining the CDR3 with reference TRBV29-1 and TRBJ1-1 gives the whole variable domain SAVISQKPSRDICQRGTSLTIQCQVDSQVTMMFWYRQQPGQSLTLIATANQGSEATYESGFVIDKFPISRPNLTFSTLTVSNMSPEDSSIYLCSVETRQGANTEAFFGQGTRLTVV.

This clone occurred once. The chain uses TRBV7-8 and TRBJ2-7; tentatively, D is TRBD2 (6 bases). V shed 0 bases and J shed 4 bases, with 13 bases lying between them. Germline V gene data show CDR1 as SGHVS and CDR2 as FQNEAQ. The CDR3 is made up of 15 amino acids. CDR3 protein: CASSLASGVGYEQYF. The CDR3 DNA follows: TGTGCCAGCAGCTTAGCTAGCGGAGTAGGTTACGAGCAGTACTTC.

This chain joins TRBV7-9 and TRBJ2-5; TRBD2 aligns across 10 bases. With V trimmed by 2 bases and J by 2 bases, 2 bases remained unmatched. The CDR3 runs to 15 residues. Germline CDR1 reads SEHNR; CDR2 reads FQNEAQ (reference sequence). The CDR3 reads CASSLYSGGQETQYF. CDR3 sequence (DNA): TGTGCCAGCAGCTTATATAGCGGGGGGCAAGAGACCCAGTACTTC.

This chain uses TRBV28 with TRBJ2-7; the match to TRBD2 covers 7 bases. This CDR3 spans 15 amino acids. The V gene's germline CDR1 is MDHEN and CDR2 SYDVKM. J was trimmed by 3 bases and V by 3 bases; bases with no gene match: 8. CDR3 in DNA: TGTGCCAGCAGTTTCTACTCTAGCGGAAACTACGAGCAGTACTTC. This sequence encodes CASSFYSSGNYEQYF.

The V and J genes are TRBV7-9 and TRBJ2-1, with 7 bases identical to TRBD2. There are 17 residues in the CDR3. V lost 5 bases and J lost 0; bases outside the gene matches: 10. Germline values: CDR1 SEHNR, CDR2 FQNEAQ (reference sequence). The CDR3 sequence is CASSTATSQSSYNEQFF. CDR3 sequence (DNA): TGTGCCAGCAGCACCGCGACTAGCCAGAGCTCCTACAATGAGCAGTTCTTC.

The chain has TRBV2 and TRBJ1-4, with 7 bases identical to TRBD1. The length of the CDR3 is 14 residues. Looked up from germline, CDR1 is SNHLY and CDR2 is FYNNEI. V lost 3 bases to trimming and J lost 3 bases; unmatched junction nucleotides: 1. The CDR3 loop is CASSDRGANEKLFF. The CDR3 DNA reads TGTGCCAGCAGTGACAGGGGGGCTAATGAAAAACTGTTTTTT.

J is TRBJ1-1 and V is TRBV2; D unresolved. The CDR3 has 13 residues. V dropped 7 bases and J dropped 1 base, with 10 bases sitting between them. Germline CDR1 and CDR2: SNHLY and FYNNEI. CDR3 in DNA: TGTGCCAGCAACCACAGAGCGAACACTGAAGCTTTCTTT. It translates to CASNHRANTEAFF.

This clone showed up just once. The CDR3 region is CASRAQDYSNQPQHF. In DNA, the CDR3 is TGTGCCAGCAGAGCACAGGACTATAGCAATCAGCCCCAGCATTTT. The chain is built from TRBV6-1 and TRBJ1-5; TRBD1 might be the D (5 bases). This CDR3 is built from 15 residues. The germline CDR1 and CDR2 sequences are MNHNS and SASEGT. Trimming left V 6 bases short and J 0 bases short, with 12 bases between.

CDR3 sequence reads: CASSLLAGSGLGRQHF. CDR3 coding DNA: TGTGCCAGCAGTTTATTAGCCGGGAGCGGGTTAGGCCGCCAACATTTT. This rearrangement joins TRBV28 to TRBJ1-5; D gene uncertain. V was cut by 1 base and J by 16 bases, with 26 bases left in between. This CDR3 has 16 residues. CDR1 MDHEN and CDR2 SYDVKM come from the germline V gene.